This T cell receptor (beta chain) is drawn from a study of cytomegalovirus exposure and HLA in healthy donors. For the study at large: HLA-typed donors were the source of around 85 million unique TCRs held in an early data release.

This clone came up once. What it binds is unknown. General study findings and limits: Sequence variants that were highly shared formed a cluster that was likely a sequencing artifact.

PCR amplification relied on 60 Vbeta primers (plus 13 Jbeta primers). Measured with immunoSEQ multiplex PCR; TCRdb has only the in-frame clones, and not every one. The repertoire consists of approximately 160,000 clones, with 75% occurring once and the leading ten covering approximately 3.1%. The CDR3 is made up of 13 amino acids. V lost 7 bases to trimming and J lost 3 bases, with 12 bases between them. Germline V CDR1 and CDR2: SEHNR, FQNEAQ (reference sequence). Sample: PBMCs. V usage is TRBV7-9 and J usage is TRBJ1-2; D uncertain. This TCR came from a woman aged 45-65 years in good health and CMV-seropositive. The CDR3 bases are TGTGCCAGCATGCGGACGGGAGACTATGGCTACACCTTC. Encoded protein: CASMRTGDYGYTF.